This T cell receptor (beta chain) was sequenced for a study of OX40 agonist ivuxolimab in advanced cancers. Study in general: Dose-escalation patients had hepatocellular carcinoma, melanoma, renal cell or head and neck cancer. Patients achieving partial responses numbered three: one hepatocellular carcinoma case and two cutaneous melanoma cases.

Sequencing used immunoSEQ multiplex PCR; TCRdb keeps in-frame clones, though not all of them. The sample yields roughly 50,000 clones, approximately 89% seen once. This clone has only a few counts. This CDR3 has 13 amino acids. Germline V gene lookup returns CDR1 SNHLY and CDR2 FYNNEI. V was pared by 4 bases and J by 4 bases, with 10 bases between. Sampling of blood occurred at baseline, cycle 4 day 1, and cycle 7 day 1. The material sequenced was CD4+ or CD8+ T cells sorted from blood, taken in a trial of the OX40 agonist ivuxolimab. The sequence was obtained from an adult with an advanced solid tumor such as melanoma, head and neck, liver or kidney cancer. The chain couples TRBV2 to TRBJ1-1, with a possible D match to TRBD1 (5 bases). CDR3 coding DNA: TGTGCCAGCAGTGTTGGGGGAGGCACTGAAGCTTTCTTT. This encodes CASSVGGGTEAFF.